This T cell receptor (beta chain) was documented in a study of early T cells in non-severe SARS-CoV-2 infection. Study background: Sequenced bulk RNA came from whole blood that was unsorted, and chains were unpaired.

In TCRdb, the 5' RACE reads were re-called with MiXCR into one record per CDR3 protein. The data show approximately 52,000 distinct CDR3 sequences, just under 15% seen once. CDR3 length: 12 residues. Trimming shortened V by 7 bases and J by 10 bases, and 14 bases separated the two germline ends. The germline V gene has CDR1 SNHLY and CDR2 FYNNEI. The sample holds a few counts of this clonotype. The source is an adult who was a healthcare worker with PCR-confirmed SARS-CoV-2 infection or an uninfected control (not recorded which). This rearrangement joins TRBV2 to TRBJ2-1; D is perhaps TRBD1 or TRBD2 (6 bases each). Sample: whole blood, taken at baseline. The CDR3 nucleotides read TGTGCCAGCATAACGGGGGCCAGGGAGCAGTTCTTC. Translation: CASITGAREQFF.